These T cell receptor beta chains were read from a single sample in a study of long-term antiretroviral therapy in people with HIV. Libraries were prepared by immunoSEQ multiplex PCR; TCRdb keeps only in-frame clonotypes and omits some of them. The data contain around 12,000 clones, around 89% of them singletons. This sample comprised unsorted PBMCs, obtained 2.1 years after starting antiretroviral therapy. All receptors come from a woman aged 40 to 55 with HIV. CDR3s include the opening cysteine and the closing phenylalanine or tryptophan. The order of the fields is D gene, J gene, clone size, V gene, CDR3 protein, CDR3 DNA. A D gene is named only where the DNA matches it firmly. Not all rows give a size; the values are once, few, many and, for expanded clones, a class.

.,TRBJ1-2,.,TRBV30,CAWSYGYGYTF,TGTGCCTGGAGTTACGGGTATGGCTACACCTTC
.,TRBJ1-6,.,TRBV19,CASRRPGGAESYNSPLHF,TGTGCCAGTAGACGACCGGGGGGAGCGGAATCCTATAATTCACCCCTCCACTTT
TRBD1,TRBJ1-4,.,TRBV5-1,CASSSGQTTNEKLFF,TGCGCCAGCAGCTCGGGACAGACAACTAATGAAAAACTGTTTTTT
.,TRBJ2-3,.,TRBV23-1,CASNATTDTQYF,TGCGCCAGCAATGCCACCACAGATACGCAGTATTTT
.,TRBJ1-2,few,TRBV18,CASSPREGTDGYTF,TGTGCCAGCTCACCACGGGAGGGGACGGATGGCTACACCTTC
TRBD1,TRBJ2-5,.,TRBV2,CASTRTGGAGETQYF,TGTGCCAGCACTCGGACAGGGGGCGCGGGGGAGACCCAGTACTTC
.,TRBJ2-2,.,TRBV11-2,CASSSAGATGELFF,TGTGCCAGCAGCTCGGCAGGAGCTACCGGGGAGCTGTTTTTT
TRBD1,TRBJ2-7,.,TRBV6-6,CASSLGQGVTSYEQYF,TGTGCCAGCAGTTTAGGACAGGGGGTCACCTCCTACGAGCAGTACTTC
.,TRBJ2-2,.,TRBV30,CAWSEGAGELFF,TGTGCCTGGTCAGAAGGCGCCGGGGAGCTGTTTTTT
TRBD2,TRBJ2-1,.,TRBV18,CASSPTTSGDSEQFF,TGTGCCAGCTCACCAACGACTAGCGGGGATAGTGAGCAGTTCTTC
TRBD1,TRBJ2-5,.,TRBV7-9,CASSSRRGQVYQETQYF,TGTGCCAGCAGCTCCCGCCGCGGACAGGTGTACCAAGAGACCCAGTACTTC
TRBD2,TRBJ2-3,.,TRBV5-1,CASSLALLAGGQDTQYF,TGCGCCAGCAGCTTGGCCTTGCTAGCGGGGGGGCAGGATACGCAGTATTTT
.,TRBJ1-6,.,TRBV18,CASSPTGSSYNSPLHF,TGTGCCAGCTCCCCCACAGGGAGCTCCTATAATTCACCCCTCCACTTT